The T cell receptor (beta chain) described here comes from a study of cytomegalovirus exposure and HLA in healthy donors. 60 Vbeta and 13 Jbeta primers were used in PCR. TCRdb keeps only in-frame clones here, not all; method: immunoSEQ multiplex PCR. The data contain about 150,000 clones, more than 70% of them seen just once; the ten biggest clones take up around 5.6%. Germline V gives CDR1 MNHEY, CDR2 SMNVEV (reference sequence). The CDR3 is 15 residues long. The V end lost 3 bases, the J end lost 0 bases, and 12 bases lay between the germline ends. The receptor's source is a woman aged 40 to 50 in good health and CMV-seropositive. The sequenced material came from PBMCs. This rearrangement joins TRBV27 to TRBJ2-7; perhaps TRBD1 as D (5 bases). In DNA form, the CDR3 reads TGTGCCAGCAGTTTCACAGGCCTTAGCTCCTACGAGCAGTACTTC. This gives the protein CASSFTGLSSYEQYF.